This T cell receptor (beta chain) stems from a study of molecular identifiers for immune sequencing clone quantification. TCRdb passed the PCR reads through MiXCR, listing each CDR3 protein once. The table has about 510,000 distinct CDR3 sequences, 20% to 25% seen once. V was clipped by 3 bases and J by 4 bases, with 14 bases between them. CDR1 is PRHDT, CDR2 FYEKMQ, per germline (reference sequence). The CDR3 sequence is 15 residues long. The clonotype comes from a human donor in good health. Some libraries in this study had Jurkat cell RNA spiked in. This chain joins TRBV13 and TRBJ2-3; D unclear. Input material: naive CD8+ T cells from blood, with Jurkat cell RNA spiked in. Subset described: FACS-sorted CD8+CD4-CCR7+CD45RA+ naive T cells. CDR3 in amino acids: CASSFIQDRSDTQYF. As DNA, the CDR3 is TGTGCCAGCAGCTTTATCCAGGACCGTTCAGATACGCAGTATTTT.